This T cell receptor beta chain is from a study of preoperative IRX-2 immunotherapy in early breast cancer (dated by TCRdb to the late 2010s). The library was made by the immunoSEQ multiplex PCR assay. Drawn from immuneACCESS, this table holds only the in-frame rearrangements with V and J called that TCRdb kept. Clones are partly lost; checked studies trace under half to an unresolved V gene and leave the rest unexplained. The sample includes around 57,000 clones, with roughly 95% observed a single time. The leading ten clones occupy roughly 1.7% of the sample. This clone has a single count. Its antigen has not been determined. No much larger clone is present one base from it, and per-base qualities are unavailable. The treatment or condition label corresponds to: preoperative locoregional IRX-2 cytokine immunotherapy. The samples were obtained from a phase Ib study in which preoperative, locoregional IRX-2 cytokine immunotherapy intended to prime immune responses was tested. Before surgery, IRX-2 was given to the donors, who were patients with early-stage breast cancer.

The sequence was collected from a human donor with breast cancer. The specimen was collected from a patient treated with IRX-2 immunotherapy.

The CDR3 loop reads CASSTHDGLNTEAFF. In nucleotide form, the sequence is TGTGCCAGTAGCACACATGACGGCTTGAACACTGAAGCTTTCTTT. The chain is made from TRBV19 and TRBJ1-1; no D segment can be confidently identified. From the cysteine up to the phenylalanine, the CDR3 has a length of 15 residues. Only the CDR3 DNA is retained, 45 bases long and in frame from the first base. Via the germline V gene (reference sequence), CDR1 is LNHDA and CDR2 SQIVND. V gives up 6 bases and J gives up 0 bases, and the segment between their germline ends measures 14 bases.